The 28 T cell receptor beta chains below all came from one sample that was sequenced in a study of T cells in Graves' hyperthyroidism and ophthalmopathy. Regions amplified from RNA transcripts were the TCR beta CDR3 regions. A first-round RT-PCR of the TCR CDR3 used the HTBI primer set. TCRdb re-analysed the multiplex PCR reads in MiXCR, keeping a single row per CDR3 protein. This sample has 550,000 to 700,000 distinct CDR3 sequences, with roughly 50% found just once. Source material: peripheral blood or thyroid tissue (not recorded which). The receptors originated from an adult woman with Graves' disease, either hyperthyroidism or ophthalmopathy (not recorded which).

The chain has TRBV7-9 and TRBJ1-2; TRBD1 aligns across 7 bases. From germline, CDR1 is SEHNR and CDR2 FQNEAQ (reference sequence). The CDR3 consists of 13 residues. The V gene end was trimmed by 5 bases and the J gene end by 12 bases; junction bases not matched to a gene: 12. CDR3: CASSRLTGIGNTF. For the CDR3, the DNA is TGTGCCAGCAGCCGGCTGACAGGGATTGGAAACACCTTC. Supplemented by reference TRBV7-9 and TRBJ1-2, the full variable domain reads DTGVSQNPRHKITKRGQNVTFRCDPISEHNRLYWYRQTLGQGPEFLTYFQNEAQLEKSRLLSDRFSAERPKGSFSTLEIQRTEQGDSAMYLCASSRLTGIGNTFGSGTRLTVV.

The rearrangement uses TRBV25-1 and TRBJ1-2; D is undetermined. The V gene's germline CDR1 is MGHDK and CDR2 SYGVNS. The CDR3 covers 14 residues. V gave up 5 bases and J gave up 5 bases, with 15 bases separating them. The CDR3 DNA reads as TGTGCCAGCAGTCCCTCTCCCGTGGGGTATGGCTACACCTTC. Its translation: CASSPSPVGYGYTF.

This clonotype has at least ten counts. At one end the junction does not follow the germline gene, possibly because of a read error. This chain uses TRBV7-9 with TRBJ2-7, with no clear D. Germline V gives CDR1 SEHNR, CDR2 FQNEAQ (reference sequence). The CDR3 covers 12 residues. The CDR3 DNA follows: TGCGCCAGCAGCTCCCAGATCTACGAGCAGTACTTC. Translating gives CASSSQIYEQYF.

In its sample, this clonotype was seen a few times. This chain uses TRBV7-9 with TRBJ2-7, with 10 positions matching TRBD1. The DNA matches TRBJ2-1 better at its end, which makes the J call doubtful. The CDR3 extends over 15 amino acids. Germline assignment: CDR1 SEHNR and CDR2 FQNEAQ (reference sequence). The CDR3 bases are TGTGCCAGCAGCTCCGGGACAGGGGTAAATTATGAGCAGTTCTTC. Translating gives CASSSGTGVNYEQFF.

This clonotype appeared many times. The V gene is TRBV10-3, the J gene TRBJ1-4; D gene ambiguous. The CDR3 spans 12 residues. V lost 8 bases, J lost 2 bases, and 6 bases lay in between. Looked up from germline, CDR1 is ENHRY and CDR2 is SYGVKD. Here the CDR3 reads CAIGGTNEKLFF. The CDR3 DNA follows: TGTGCCATCGGTGGCACTAATGAAAAACTGTTTTTT.

This clonotype was recorded at least ten times. This sequence joins TRBV25-1 and TRBJ2-3; D gene ambiguous. Germline loops: CDR1 MGHDK, CDR2 SYGVNS. This CDR3 spans 15 amino acids. Trimming removed 3 bases at V and 4 bases at J, with 14 bases between. The CDR3 DNA follows: TGTGCCAGCAGTGATCGGGCTAGTAGGGCAGATACGCAGTATTTT. Residues: CASSDRASRADTQYF.

The chain couples TRBV7-9 to TRBJ2-7; maybe TRBD2 (6 bases). In germline, CDR1 is SEHNR, CDR2 FQNEAQ (reference sequence). This CDR3 spans 13 amino acids. V lost 8 bases to trimming and J lost 12 bases, with 23 bases between them. The CDR3 DNA follows: TGTGCCAGCGCCCCACAAGGAGGGGAAAAACTGTACTTC. Protein product: CASAPQGGEKLYF.

The chain has TRBV10-3 and TRBJ2-5; the match to TRBD2 covers 8 bases. The trim removed 4 bases at V and 5 bases at J, leaving 9 bases unmatched. CDR3 size: 15 residues. Germline CDR1 is ENHRY and CDR2 is SYGVKD. CDR3 bases: TGTGCCATCAGTGTCGGGGGGGGGATGATGGAGACCCAGTACTTC. Translation gives CAISVGGGMMETQYF.

This clonotype showed up many times. The J gene is TRBJ2-5, the V gene TRBV5-6; D may be TRBD2 (5 bases). This CDR3 comprises 15 residues. Germline values: CDR1 SGHDT, CDR2 YYEEEE. V was pared by 0 bases and J by 5 bases, with 14 bases between. The CDR3 reads CASSLVASNLETQYF. The CDR3 bases are TGTGCCAGCAGCTTGGTGGCTAGCAACCTTGAGACCCAGTACTTC.

This clonotype was seen many times. J is TRBJ2-5 and V is TRBV6-1; a weak D match, TRBD2 (5 bases). The V end was cut by 1 base, the J end by 1 base, with 13 bases between. Looked up from germline, CDR1 is MNHNS and CDR2 is SASEGT. The CDR3 has 16 residues. DNA for the CDR3: TGTGCCAGCAGTGAAGAACTTGGAGGCGGCCAAGAGACCCAGTACTTC. Translation: CASSEELGGGQETQYF.

V gene TRBV7-9 combines with J gene TRBJ1-2, with D maybe TRBD1 (5 bases). CDR1 is SEHNR and CDR2 is FQNEAQ in the germline V gene (reference sequence). V lost 5 bases and J lost 10, with 26 bases in between. This CDR3 comprises 16 residues. DNA for the CDR3: TGTGCCAGCAGCCAAGGACCGGGGCAGGTGGGCTTGGACTACACCTTC. It is translated as CASSQGPGQVGLDYTF.

Ten or more counts support this clonotype. The rearrangement uses TRBV30 and TRBJ1-2, with a tentative D call TRBD1 (5 bases). Trimming took off 4 bases at V and 1 base at J, with 10 bases between the two ends. Germline V gene sequence: CDR1 GTSNPN, CDR2 SVGIG (reference sequence). The CDR3 consists of 13 residues. CDR3 in DNA: TGTGCCTGGAACTCAGGGATTAACTATGGCTACACCTTC. Its translation is CAWNSGINYGYTF.

This clonotype was seen a few times. This chain links TRBV30 with TRBJ2-7, with 8 bases that match TRBD2. V lost 0 bases and J lost 0; bases outside the gene matches: 4. In germline, CDR1 is GTSNPN, CDR2 SVGIG (reference sequence). This CDR3 has 15 residues. This CDR3 reads CAWSVLSGSSYEQYF. Here the CDR3 DNA reads TGTGCCTGGAGTGTACTGAGCGGGAGCTCCTACGAGCAGTACTTC.

This sequence joins TRBV7-9 and TRBJ2-7; D uncertain. The CDR3 is 14 residues long. CDR1 and CDR2 (germline): SEHNR, FQNEAQ (reference sequence). Trimming left V 1 base short and J 6 bases short, with 13 bases between. This chain's CDR3 is CASSLEQYLPEQYF. CDR3 nucleotides: TGTGCCAGCAGCTTAGAGCAATACCTCCCCGAGCAGTACTTC.

The genes are TRBV30 and TRBJ2-7; D remains unclear. Germline values: CDR1 GTSNPN, CDR2 SVGIG (reference sequence). The CDR3 has 13 amino acids. The V end was cut by 2 bases, the J end by 7 bases, with 15 bases between. The CDR3 loop is CAWSIKNTREQYF. The CDR3 nucleotides read TGTGCCTGGAGTATTAAGAACACGCGAGAGCAGTACTTC.

This chain joins TRBV7-9 and TRBJ2-1, with D perhaps assigned TRBD1 or TRBD2 (7 bases each). The germline V and J ends were trimmed by 5 bases and 5 bases, with 16 bases remaining between them. CDR1 SEHNR and CDR2 FQNEAQ come from the germline V gene (reference sequence). CDR3 length: 15 amino acids. The CDR3 here is CASSLRGAGDNEQFF. Written as DNA, the CDR3 is TGTGCCAGCAGCCTCAGGGGGGCGGGAGACAATGAGCAGTTCTTC.

This chain connects TRBV10-3 to TRBJ2-5; the D gene is possibly TRBD1 (6 bases). The V end lost 2 bases, the J end lost 5 bases, and 12 bases lay between the germline ends. CDR3 length: 14 amino acids. Germline CDR1 reads ENHRY; CDR2 reads SYGVKD. CDR3 in DNA: TGTGCCATCAGTGAGCGGGACACTATGGAGACCCAGTACTTC. Its translation is CAISERDTMETQYF.

This clonotype was seen repeatedly, ten times or more. The CDR3 nucleotides read TGCAGTGTTATGGTTTACCGCGAAGCTTTCTTT. This sequence encodes CSVMVYREAFF. The V and J genes are TRBV20-1 and TRBJ1-1; no clear D. The V end lost 7 bases, the J end lost 8 bases, and 14 bases lay between the germline ends. This CDR3 region has 11 residues. Germline V gene data show CDR1 as DFQATT and CDR2 as SNEGSKA (reference sequence).

Only a few counts were recorded for this clonotype. CDR3 protein: CSVEARSSGANVLTF. The CDR3, as DNA: TGCAGCGTGGAGGCCCGAAGCTCTGGGGCCAACGTCCTGACTTTC. V and J are TRBV29-1 and TRBJ2-6; tentative D call: TRBD2 (5 bases). There are 15 residues in the CDR3. Germline CDR1 is SQVTM and CDR2 is ANQGSEA. Trimming took 6 bases from V and 0 from J, leaving 12 bases between them.

This clonotype was picked up many times. This chain joins TRBV27 and TRBJ1-5, with D unresolved. The V and J ends lost 6 bases and 5 bases respectively, with 11 bases between them. The length of the CDR3 is 13 residues. Germline CDR1 MNHEY, CDR2 SMNVEV (reference sequence). The CDR3 here is CASSLTMYQPQHF. The DNA of the CDR3 is TGTGCCAGCAGCCTAACCATGTATCAGCCCCAGCATTTT.

This clonotype has ten or more counts. The genes are TRBV29-1 and TRBJ2-2; TRBD2 matches 11 bases. Germline CDR1 reads SQVTM; CDR2 reads ANQGSEA. Trimming removed 1 base from V and 1 base from J; junction bases left unmatched: 8. The CDR3 loop spans 18 amino acids. This CDR3 is CSVEVPLGTSGNTGELFF. CDR3 DNA sequence: TGCAGCGTTGAAGTACCGCTCGGGACTAGCGGGAACACCGGGGAGCTGTTTTTT.

The table lists this clonotype with a few counts. The chain is built from TRBV6-1 and TRBJ1-5, with a possible D match to TRBD1 (6 bases). V was shortened by 6 bases and J by 9 bases, with 27 bases between the two germline ends. The germline V gene encodes CDR1 MNHNS and CDR2 SASEGT. The CDR3 is 17 residues long. CDR3 loop: CASRRGTPDLGIRPQHF. For the CDR3, the DNA is TGTGCCAGCAGACGCGGGACACCCGACTTAGGGATTCGGCCCCAGCATTTT.

V usage is TRBV15 and J usage is TRBJ1-5, with unresolved D. Trimming took off 3 bases at V and 0 bases at J, with 9 bases between the two ends. The CDR3 has 15 residues. Per the germline V gene, CDR1 is LNHNV and CDR2 is YYDKDF (reference sequence). The CDR3 region has the DNA TGTGCCACCAGCAGCGTAGGTAATAGCAATCAGCCCCAGCATTTT. It is translated as CATSSVGNSNQPQHF.

This clonotype is a singleton in its sample. This rearrangement joins TRBV7-2 to TRBJ2-7; 7 bases line up with TRBD1. Unmatched junction bases numbered 12, after V lost 3 bases and J lost 4 bases. Germline V gene data show CDR1 as SGHTA and CDR2 as FQGNSA. The CDR3 has 16 residues. The CDR3 DNA follows: TGTGCCAGCAGCTTTCAGTCTTCGAGGGGGCGGTACGAGCAGTACTTC. Translated: CASSFQSSRGRYEQYF. The full variable domain, completed using reference TRBV7-2 and TRBJ2-7, is GAGVSQSPSNKVTEKGKDVELRCDPISGHTALYWYRQSLGQGLEFLIYFQGNSAPDKSGLPSDRFSAERTGGSVSTLTIQRTQQEDSAVYLCASSFQSSRGRYEQYFGPGTRLTVT.

This clonotype was detected ten times or more. V usage is TRBV7-9 and J usage is TRBJ2-7, with D unresolved. The CDR3 runs 14 residues. Trimming removed 1 base from V and 3 bases from J, with 10 bases in between. The germline gives CDR1 SEHNR, CDR2 FQNEAQ (reference sequence). As DNA, the CDR3 is TGTGCCAGCAGCTTAGGGTTAGGGCTCTACGAGCAGTACTTC. Amino acid sequence: CASSLGLGLYEQYF.

The chain uses TRBV19 and TRBJ1-1; D unresolved. V was trimmed by 5 bases and J by 1 base, leaving 26 bases between them. The germline gives CDR1 LNHDA, CDR2 SQIVND (reference sequence). The CDR3 runs 19 residues. For the CDR3, the DNA is TGTGCCAGTAGTGCCGAGACTAGCGGGAGGGCCCGGGCGAACACTGAAGCTTTCTTT. This translates into CASSAETSGRARANTEAFF.

The chain joins TRBV4-2 to TRBJ1-1; TRBD1 might be the D (5 bases). Deletions cut 3 bases from V and 5 bases from J, with 19 bases between. Germline CDR1 reads LGHNA; CDR2 reads YNFKEQ. CDR3 length equals 16 residues. The CDR3 sequence is CASSQVAGGSWTEAFF. The CDR3 DNA sequence: TGTGCCAGCAGCCAGGTAGCGGGGGGGTCTTGGACTGAAGCTTTCTTT.

V and J are TRBV7-2 and TRBJ1-5; 7 bases are a match to TRBD1. In germline, CDR1 is SGHTA, CDR2 FQGNSA. The CDR3 contains 14 residues. V lost 5 bases to trimming and J lost 6 bases; unmatched junction nucleotides: 7. CDR3 DNA sequence: TGTGCCAGCAGCCAAGGACAGGATGGTCAGCCCCAGCATTTT. It codes for CASSQGQDGQPQHF.